The rows below give T cell receptor beta chains drawn from one sample of a study of type 1 regulatory T cells. TCRdb used MiXCR to reprocess the reads, holding one entry per CDR3 protein. Here the sample spans some 71,000 distinct CDR3 sequences, roughly 20% being singletons. The antigens of these receptors remain unknown. The sequencing sample was made of cultured type 1 regulatory T (Tr1) cells, either the whole culture or a sorted fraction (not recorded which). The receptor source for this set is a human donor in good health. Each CDR3 is given without its conserved first and last residue.

j_call,v_call,cdr3_aa
TRBJ1-2,TRBV7-9,ASSQRQDGGYT
TRBJ2-3,TRBV9,ASSVAGRFDTQY
TRBJ1-3,TRBV12-3/TRBV12-4,ASNQGSHSGNTIY
TRBJ2-5,TRBV5-1,ASSSGLADRKETQY
TRBJ1-1,TRBV5-1,ATTGQENTEAF
TRBJ2-4,TRBV29-1,SAATGDDIQY
TRBJ2-1,TRBV11-2,ASSLAFSYLPEQF
TRBJ1-5,TRBV7-9,ASSLGGGQPQH
TRBJ1-1,TRBV20-1,SARGGGKTEAF
TRBJ1-2,TRBV11-2,ASSFRNSYGYT
TRBJ1-2,TRBV28,ASSVNYGYT
TRBJ2-7,TRBV6-5,ASSRQSTYEQY
TRBJ2-3,TRBV6-2/TRBV6-3,ASEGDTDTQY
TRBJ2-3,TRBV28,ASSPQVLDTQY
TRBJ2-5,TRBV10-3,AISETRTSRRTREETQY
TRBJ1-2,TRBV20-1,SARGIGYGYT
TRBJ2-2,TRBV15,ATSRQTGELF
TRBJ2-7,TRBV20-1,SATRVGGAEQY
TRBJ2-7,TRBV5-1,ASSDLAYEYEQY
TRBJ2-7,TRBV18,ASSPSSVADEQY
TRBJ2-6,TRBV5-1,ASSSSNSGANVLT
TRBJ2-4,TRBV18,ASSYSGKNIQY
TRBJ2-2,TRBV5-1,ASSPWTATGELF
TRBJ1-5,TRBV10-3,AISDPGENQPQH
TRBJ2-1,TRBV5-1,ASSLSLAGANEQF
TRBJ1-6,TRBV11-3,ASSLDTYSPLH
TRBJ2-5,TRBV30,AWSDLGTRETQY
TRBJ1-4,TRBV30,AWRIAEKLF
TRBJ2-1,TRBV20-1,SASGGSDSYNEQF
TRBJ2-1,TRBV4-1,ASSRDMGEGREQF
TRBJ2-2,TRBV24-1,ATGDLRGELF
TRBJ2-2,TRBV6-5,ASRDNTGELF
TRBJ2-3,TRBV7-3,ASSYGLAGTDTQY
TRBJ2-1,TRBV20-1,SATPKLAGGPHEQF